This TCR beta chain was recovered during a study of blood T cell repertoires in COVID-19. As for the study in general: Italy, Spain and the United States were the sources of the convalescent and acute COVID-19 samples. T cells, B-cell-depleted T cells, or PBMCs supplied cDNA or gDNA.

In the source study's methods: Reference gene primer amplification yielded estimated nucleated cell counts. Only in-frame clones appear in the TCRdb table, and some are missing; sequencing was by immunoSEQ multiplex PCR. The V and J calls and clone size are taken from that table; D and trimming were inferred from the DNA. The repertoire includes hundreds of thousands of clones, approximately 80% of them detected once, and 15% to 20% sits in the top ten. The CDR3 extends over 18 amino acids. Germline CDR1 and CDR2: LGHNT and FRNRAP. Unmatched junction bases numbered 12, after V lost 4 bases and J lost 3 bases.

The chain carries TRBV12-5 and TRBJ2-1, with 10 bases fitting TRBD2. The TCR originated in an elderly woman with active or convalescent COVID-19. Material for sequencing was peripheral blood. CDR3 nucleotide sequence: TGTGCTAGTGGTTCGACCCCCTTAGCGGGGGGCTACTACAATGAGCAGTTCTTC. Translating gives CASGSTPLAGGYYNEQFF.